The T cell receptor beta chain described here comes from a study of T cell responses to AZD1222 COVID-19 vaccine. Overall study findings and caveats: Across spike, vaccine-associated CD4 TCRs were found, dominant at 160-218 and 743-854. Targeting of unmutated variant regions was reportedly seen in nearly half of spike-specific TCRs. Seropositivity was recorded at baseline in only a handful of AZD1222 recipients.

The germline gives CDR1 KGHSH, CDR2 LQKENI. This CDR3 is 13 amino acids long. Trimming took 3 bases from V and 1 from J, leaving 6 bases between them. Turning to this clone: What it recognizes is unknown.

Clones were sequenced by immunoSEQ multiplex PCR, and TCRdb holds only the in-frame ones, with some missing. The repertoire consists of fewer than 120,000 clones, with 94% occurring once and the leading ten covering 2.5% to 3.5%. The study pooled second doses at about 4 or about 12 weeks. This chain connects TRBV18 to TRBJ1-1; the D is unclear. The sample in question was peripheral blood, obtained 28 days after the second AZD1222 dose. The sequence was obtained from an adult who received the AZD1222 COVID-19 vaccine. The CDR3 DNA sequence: TGTGCCAGCTCACCTCGAGAGAACACTGAAGCTTTCTTT. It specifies CASSPRENTEAFF. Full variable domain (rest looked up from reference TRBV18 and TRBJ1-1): NAGVMQNPRHLVRRRGQEARLRCSPMKGHSHVYWYRQLPEEGLKFMVYLQKENIIDESGMPKERFSAEFPKEGPSILRIQQVVRGDSAAYFCASSPRENTEAFFGQGTRLTVV.